This record concerns one TCR beta chain sequence. The study reverse transcribed the entire isolated RNA, so it sequenced expressed TCRB transcripts. About 3.6 million reads on average were seen across naive, central memory and regulatory T cell samples. Some clones are missing from TCRdb's copy, which holds only in-frame ones; the method was immunoSEQ multiplex PCR. The sample includes about 360,000 clones, around 13% of them seen just once. Germline loops: CDR1 MDHEN, CDR2 SYDVKM. Trimming shortened V by 5 bases and J by 0 bases, and 11 bases separated the two germline ends. The CDR3 length is 14 residues. This sample is drawn from a study of beta chain features in type 1 diabetes. By way of CD45RO/CCR7/CD25/CD127/CD95/CD27, the CD4+ regulatory, stem cell-like memory, central memory and naive cells were sorted.

Sequencing was performed on naive CD4+ T cells from blood. This receptor was taken from a man between 18 and 35 years old in good health. The V gene is TRBV28, the J gene TRBJ2-7, with a possible D match to TRBD1 (6 bases). In DNA form, the CDR3 reads TGTGCCAGCAGTCCAGGGACATCCTCCTACGAGCAGTACTTC. It translates to CASSPGTSSYEQYF.